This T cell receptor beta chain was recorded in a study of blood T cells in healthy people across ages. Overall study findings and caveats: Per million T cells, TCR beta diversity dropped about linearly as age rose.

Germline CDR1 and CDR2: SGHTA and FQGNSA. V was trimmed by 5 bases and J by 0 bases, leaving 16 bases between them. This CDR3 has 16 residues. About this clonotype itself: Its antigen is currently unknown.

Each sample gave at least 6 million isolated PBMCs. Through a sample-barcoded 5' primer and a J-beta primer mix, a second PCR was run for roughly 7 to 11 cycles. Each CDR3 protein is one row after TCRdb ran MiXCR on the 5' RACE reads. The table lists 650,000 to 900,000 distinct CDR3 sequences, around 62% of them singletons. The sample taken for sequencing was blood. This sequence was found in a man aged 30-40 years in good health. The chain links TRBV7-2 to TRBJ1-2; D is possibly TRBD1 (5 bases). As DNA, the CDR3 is TGTGCCAGCAGCCCCACGGGACCAACTCCTAACTATGGCTACACCTTC. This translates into CASSPTGPTPNYGYTF.